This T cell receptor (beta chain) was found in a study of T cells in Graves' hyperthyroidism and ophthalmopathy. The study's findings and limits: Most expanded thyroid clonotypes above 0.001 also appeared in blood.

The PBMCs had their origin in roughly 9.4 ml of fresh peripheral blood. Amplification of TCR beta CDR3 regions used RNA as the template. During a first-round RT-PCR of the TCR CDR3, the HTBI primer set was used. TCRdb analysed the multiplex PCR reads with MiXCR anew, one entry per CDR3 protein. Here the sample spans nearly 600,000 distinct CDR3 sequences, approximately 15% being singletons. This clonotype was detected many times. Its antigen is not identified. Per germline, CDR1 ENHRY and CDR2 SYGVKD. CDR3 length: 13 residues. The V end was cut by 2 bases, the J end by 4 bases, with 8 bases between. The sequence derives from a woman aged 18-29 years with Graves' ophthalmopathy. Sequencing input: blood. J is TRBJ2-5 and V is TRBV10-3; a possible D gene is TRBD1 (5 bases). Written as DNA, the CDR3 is TGTGCCATCAGTGAGGGGCAGGGAGAGACCCAGTACTTC. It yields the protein CAISEGQGETQYF.